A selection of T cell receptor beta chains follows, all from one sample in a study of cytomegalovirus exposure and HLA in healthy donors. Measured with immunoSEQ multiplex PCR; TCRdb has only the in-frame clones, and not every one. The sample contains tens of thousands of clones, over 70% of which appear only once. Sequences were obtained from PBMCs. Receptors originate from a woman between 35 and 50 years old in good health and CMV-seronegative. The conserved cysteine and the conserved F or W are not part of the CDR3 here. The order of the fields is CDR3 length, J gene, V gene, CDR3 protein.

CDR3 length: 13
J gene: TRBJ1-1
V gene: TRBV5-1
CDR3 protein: ASSLDRGFSTEAF

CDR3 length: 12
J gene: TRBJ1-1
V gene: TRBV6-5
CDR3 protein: AAHYRGSDTEAF

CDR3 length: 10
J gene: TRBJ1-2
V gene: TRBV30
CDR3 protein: AWSVEAAGYT

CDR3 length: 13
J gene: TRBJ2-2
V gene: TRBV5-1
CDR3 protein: ASSSTSGGGGELF

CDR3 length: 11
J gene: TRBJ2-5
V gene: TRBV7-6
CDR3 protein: ASSLAMAETQY

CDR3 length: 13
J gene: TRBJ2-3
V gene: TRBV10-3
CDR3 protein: AISTSGGRSDTQY

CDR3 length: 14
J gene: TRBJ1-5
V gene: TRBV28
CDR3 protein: ASSLLTGGRNQPQH

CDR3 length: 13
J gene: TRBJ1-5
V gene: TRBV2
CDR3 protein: ASRPGTLSNQPQH

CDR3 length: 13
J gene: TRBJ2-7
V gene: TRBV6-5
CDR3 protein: ASSSDRRLTYEQY

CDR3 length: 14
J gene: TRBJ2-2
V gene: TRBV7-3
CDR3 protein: ASSYSGGINTGELF

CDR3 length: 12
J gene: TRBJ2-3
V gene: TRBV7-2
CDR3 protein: ASSLAAVTDTQY

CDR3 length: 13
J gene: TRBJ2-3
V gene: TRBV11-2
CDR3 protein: ASALAGGPRGTQY

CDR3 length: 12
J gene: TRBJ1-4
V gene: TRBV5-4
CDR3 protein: ASSSGRGFEKLF

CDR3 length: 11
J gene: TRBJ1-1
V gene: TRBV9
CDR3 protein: ASSVYGEAGAF

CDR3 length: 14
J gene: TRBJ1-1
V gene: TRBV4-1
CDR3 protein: ASSQEGGGVRTEAF

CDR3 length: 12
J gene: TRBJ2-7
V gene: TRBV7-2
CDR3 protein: ASSPGTGNYEQY

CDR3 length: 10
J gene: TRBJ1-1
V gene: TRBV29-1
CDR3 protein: SVEWNRGEAF

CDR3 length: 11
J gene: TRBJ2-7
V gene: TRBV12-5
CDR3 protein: ASGTGGRYEQY

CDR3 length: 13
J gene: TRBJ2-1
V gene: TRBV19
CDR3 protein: ASSMGGGPHNEQF

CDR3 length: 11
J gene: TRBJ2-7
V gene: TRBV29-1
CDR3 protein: SVADRLNYEQY

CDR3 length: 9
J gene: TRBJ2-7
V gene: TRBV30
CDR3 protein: AWTGGDEQY

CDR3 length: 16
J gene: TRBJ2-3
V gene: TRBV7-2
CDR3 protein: ASSLGVAGAPRTDTQY

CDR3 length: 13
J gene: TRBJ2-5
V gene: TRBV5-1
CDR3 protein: ASSLGVAGVETQY

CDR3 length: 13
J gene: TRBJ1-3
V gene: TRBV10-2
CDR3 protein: ASRSTRDSGNTIY

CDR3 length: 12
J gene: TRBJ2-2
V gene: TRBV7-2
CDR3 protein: ASSLAVSAGELF

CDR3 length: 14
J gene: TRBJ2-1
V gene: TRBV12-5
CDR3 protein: ASGPRGLAGDGEQF

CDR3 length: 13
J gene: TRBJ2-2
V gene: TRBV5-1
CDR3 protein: ASSLHQTGPGELF

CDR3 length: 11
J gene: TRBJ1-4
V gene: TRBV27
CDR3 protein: ATREGVDEKLF

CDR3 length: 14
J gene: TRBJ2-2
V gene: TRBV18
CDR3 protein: ASSPFTLDNTGELF

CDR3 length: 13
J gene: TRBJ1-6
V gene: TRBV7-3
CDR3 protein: ASSLTDRGYSPLH

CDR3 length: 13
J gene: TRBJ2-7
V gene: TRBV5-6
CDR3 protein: ASSPSGRFPYEQY

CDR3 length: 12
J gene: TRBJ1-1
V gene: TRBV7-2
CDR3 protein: ASSLFHLNTEAF

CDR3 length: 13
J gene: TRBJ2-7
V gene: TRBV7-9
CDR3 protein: ASSGGTSGSRSQY

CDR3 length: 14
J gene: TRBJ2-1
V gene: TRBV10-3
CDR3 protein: AISEKAGGAYNEQF

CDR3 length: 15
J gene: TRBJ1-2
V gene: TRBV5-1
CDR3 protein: ASSSSGTGNPYYGYT

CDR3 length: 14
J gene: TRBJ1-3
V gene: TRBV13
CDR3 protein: ASSLGSSSSGNTIY

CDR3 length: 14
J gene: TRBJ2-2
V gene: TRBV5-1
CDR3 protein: ASSSWTGGVAGELF

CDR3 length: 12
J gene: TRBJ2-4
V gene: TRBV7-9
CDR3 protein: ASSLGLALDIQY

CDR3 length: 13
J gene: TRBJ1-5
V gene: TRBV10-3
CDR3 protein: AISGDREGNQPQH

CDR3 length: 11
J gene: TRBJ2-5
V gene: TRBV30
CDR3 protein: AWRRGQQETQY

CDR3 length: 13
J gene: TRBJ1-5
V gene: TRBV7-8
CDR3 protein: ASSLGSYSNQPQH

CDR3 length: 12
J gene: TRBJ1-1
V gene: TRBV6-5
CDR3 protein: ASSWRPTGAEAF

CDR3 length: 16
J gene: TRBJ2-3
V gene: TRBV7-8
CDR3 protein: ASSWGRGSGGPTDTQY

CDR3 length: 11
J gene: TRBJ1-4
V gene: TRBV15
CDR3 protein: ATRGGSGEKLF

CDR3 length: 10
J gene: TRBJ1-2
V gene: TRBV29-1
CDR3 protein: SVGQGDYGYT

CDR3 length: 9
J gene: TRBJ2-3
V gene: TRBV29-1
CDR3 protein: SVLPVDTQY

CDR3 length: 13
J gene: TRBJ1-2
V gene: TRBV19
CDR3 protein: ASSTPGQTFYGYT

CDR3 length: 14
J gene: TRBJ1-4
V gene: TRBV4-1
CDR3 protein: ASSPLGLATNEKLF

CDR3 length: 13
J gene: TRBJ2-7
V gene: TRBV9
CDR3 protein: ASSAVGGFEAEQY

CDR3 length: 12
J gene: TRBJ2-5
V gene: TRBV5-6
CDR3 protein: ASSLILAEETQY

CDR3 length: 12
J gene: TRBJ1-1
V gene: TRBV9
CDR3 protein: ASSHGGGKTEAF

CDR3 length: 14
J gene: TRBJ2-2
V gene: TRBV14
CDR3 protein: ASSRDLAGDTGELF

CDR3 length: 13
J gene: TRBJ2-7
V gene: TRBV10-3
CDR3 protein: AISEETSGTYEQY

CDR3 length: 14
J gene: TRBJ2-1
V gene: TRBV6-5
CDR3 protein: ASSYRGTRVAHEQF

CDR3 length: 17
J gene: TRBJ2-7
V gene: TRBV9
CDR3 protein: ASSVHKVSRGLLAREQY

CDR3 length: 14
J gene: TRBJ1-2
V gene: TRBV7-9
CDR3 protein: ASTRGGAGTNYGYT

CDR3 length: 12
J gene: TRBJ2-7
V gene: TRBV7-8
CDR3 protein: ASSLPESSYEQY

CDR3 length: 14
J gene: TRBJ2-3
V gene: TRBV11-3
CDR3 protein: ASSFTSGQGMDTQY

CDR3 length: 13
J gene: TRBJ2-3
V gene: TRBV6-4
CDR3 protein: ASSPTSGETDTQY

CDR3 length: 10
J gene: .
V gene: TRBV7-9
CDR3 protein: ASSPNSYEQY